This TCR beta chain appears in the sequencing data of a study of blood T cell repertoires in COVID-19. Study-level information: Sample material is recorded as cDNA or gDNA derived from T cells, B-cell-depleted T cells, or PBMCs.

This clone was seen only a few times. Germline CDR1 and CDR2: SGHNT and YENEEA. V was cut by 5 bases and J by 3 bases, with 10 bases left in between. There are 13 residues in the CDR3. TCRdb's copy holds only in-frame clones and misses some; the assay was immunoSEQ multiplex PCR. The sample lists about 180,000 clones, over 75% occurring once. The rearrangement joins TRBV11-3 to TRBJ1-1; tentatively, D is TRBD1 (5 bases). Sequenced sample: PBMCs or T cells enriched from blood (not recorded which). The TCR was taken from a woman aged 40 to 50 with acute COVID-19. This chain's CDR3 is CASSISGDTEAFF. The CDR3 DNA reads as TGTGCCAGCAGCATTTCGGGGGACACTGAAGCTTTCTTT.